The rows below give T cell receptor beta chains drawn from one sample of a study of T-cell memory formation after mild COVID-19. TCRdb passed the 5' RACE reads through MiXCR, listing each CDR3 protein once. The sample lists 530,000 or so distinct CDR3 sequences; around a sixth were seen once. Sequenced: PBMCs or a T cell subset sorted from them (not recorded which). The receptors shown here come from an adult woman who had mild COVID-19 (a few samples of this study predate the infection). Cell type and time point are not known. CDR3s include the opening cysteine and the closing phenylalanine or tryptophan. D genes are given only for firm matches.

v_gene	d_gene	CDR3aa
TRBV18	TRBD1	CASSPQGITDTQYF
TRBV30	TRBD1	CAWSVGQGRNQPQHF
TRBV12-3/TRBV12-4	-	CASRIQGRNTEAFF
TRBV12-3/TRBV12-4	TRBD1	CASNPTGGTGELFF
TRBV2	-	CASSERGARDGYTF
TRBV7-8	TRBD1	CASSFGTGSYEQFF
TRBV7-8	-	CASSPFEGIGELFF
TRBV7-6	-	CASSSRTVGELFF
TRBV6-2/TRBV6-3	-	CASSYTRGSRNIQYF
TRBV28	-	CASSRGPHYGYTF
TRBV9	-	CASSVDWGNTGELFF
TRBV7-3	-	CASSSTPQGNTEAFF
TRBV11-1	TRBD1	CASSLEVGTGWGMQYF
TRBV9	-	CASTRWAGDTQYF
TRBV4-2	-	CASSRYDSRTYEQYF
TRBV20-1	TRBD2	CSARGPAGAAYEQYF
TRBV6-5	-	CASSYSLPGTLYEQYF
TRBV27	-	CASRIDRFPVRALHF
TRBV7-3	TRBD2	CASSDQAGGSYEQYF
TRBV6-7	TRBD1	CASSPPTPRTGDSDTQYF
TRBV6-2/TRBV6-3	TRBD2	CASSYLPSGSSYNEQFF
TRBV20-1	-	CSASAESSLDEQFF